The sample holds a few counts of the clone carrying this T cell receptor (beta chain). This record comes from a study of beta chain features in type 1 diabetes. V shed 1 base and J 1 base; nucleotides not matched to a gene: 2. This CDR3 is 16 amino acids long. Germline CDR1 SGHVS, CDR2 FNYEAQ. Every bit of the isolated RNA underwent reverse transcription, so sequencing read expressed TCRB transcripts. Clones were read by immunoSEQ multiplex PCR, and TCRdb kept only the in-frame ones, dropping some. The repertoire includes roughly 370,000 clones, roughly 13% of them detected once, and about 0.04% sits in the top ten.

The clonotype comes from a young man in good health. The rearrangement joins TRBV7-6 to TRBJ2-5, with TRBD2 identical over 11 bases. Sequenced input: naive CD4+ T cells from blood. The CDR3 DNA reads as TGTGCCAGCAGCTTAGGACTAGCGGGGATCCAAGAGACCCAGTACTTC. Its protein product is CASSLGLAGIQETQYF. Filled out from reference TRBV7-6 and TRBJ2-5, the complete variable domain reads GAGVSQSPRYKVTKRGQDVALRCDPISGHVSLYWYRQALGQGPEFLTYFNYEAQQDKSGLPNDRFSAERPEGSISTLTIQRTEQRDSAMYRCASSLGLAGIQETQYFGPGTRLLVL.